Shown below are 20 T cell receptor beta chains from a single sample sequenced in a study of T cell changes during pregnancy in multiple sclerosis. Sequencing used immunoSEQ multiplex PCR; TCRdb keeps in-frame clones, though not all of them. The sample consists of roughly 90,000 clones, approximately 90% of them appearing once. Sample: peripheral blood, taken before pregnancy. The receptors derive from a female donor with multiple sclerosis, enrolled in a pregnancy study.

The V and J genes are TRBV6-6 and TRBJ2-2; TRBD1 aligns across 9 bases. Per the germline V gene, CDR1 is MNHNY and CDR2 is SVGAGI (reference sequence). The CDR3 contains 15 residues. Trimming took 7 bases from V and 1 from J; bases not matched to a gene: 4. CDR3 sequence reads: CASTVGQGNTGELFF. DNA of the CDR3: TGTGCCAGCACCGTGGGACAGGGGAACACCGGGGAGCTGTTTTTT.

In this sample, this clone turned up once. V and J are TRBV7-6 and TRBJ2-7; 7 positions match TRBD1. CDR3 size: 16 residues. Unmatched junction bases numbered 12, after V lost 5 bases and J lost 2 bases. Germline V gives CDR1 SGHVS, CDR2 FNYEAQ. Here the CDR3 DNA reads TGTGCCAGCAGCCTCCGGGGCAGGGGGATTACCTACGAGCAGTACTTC. This sequence encodes CASSLRGRGITYEQYF.

The CDR3 DNA is TGCAGCGTGAGCGGCCGGGACAGGGCCGATGGCTACACCTTC. This sequence encodes CSVSGRDRADGYTF. The V and J genes are TRBV29-1 and TRBJ1-2; 9 bases are a match to TRBD1. Germline loops: CDR1 SQVTM, CDR2 ANQGSEA. J gave up 6 bases and V 6 bases, and 11 bases lay outside the gene matches. The CDR3 is 14 amino acids.

A single count supports this clone. This rearrangement joins TRBV5-5 to TRBJ2-7, with D tentatively TRBD1 (6 bases). V was pared by 4 bases and J by 4 bases, with 9 bases between. This CDR3 comprises 12 residues. In germline, CDR1 is SGHKS, CDR2 YYEKEE (reference sequence). The CDR3 here is CASSLGQYEQYF. The CDR3 DNA sequence: TGTGCCAGCAGCCTTGGACAGTACGAGCAGTACTTC. The variable domain in full, with the rest retrieved from reference TRBV5-5 and TRBJ2-7, is DAGVTQSPTHLIKTRGQQVTLRCSPISGHKSVSWYQQVLGQGPQFIFQYYEKEERGRGNFPDRFSARQFPNYSSELNVNALLLGDSALYLCASSLGQYEQYFGPGTRLTVT.

This chain joins TRBV2 and TRBJ1-4; D may be TRBD1 (5 bases). CDR1 is SNHLY, CDR2 FYNNEI, per germline. V was clipped by 1 base and J by 11 bases, with 23 bases between them. This CDR3 has 17 amino acids. The CDR3 spells CASSEGPLQGPLGKLFF. In nucleotides, the CDR3 is TGTGCCAGCAGTGAAGGACCGTTGCAGGGCCCTCTCGGGAAACTGTTTTTT. The whole variable domain, remainder taken from reference TRBV2 and TRBJ1-4, is EPEVTQTPSHQVTQMGQEVILRCVPISNHLYFYWYRQILGQKVEFLVSFYNNEISEKSEIFDDQFSVERPDGSNFTLKIRSTKLEDSAMYFCASSEGPLQGPLGKLFFGSGTQLSVL.

The chain has TRBV5-1 and TRBJ2-7, with TRBD1 matching 9 bases. This CDR3 contains 17 residues. Trimming removed 4 bases from V and 3 bases from J; junction bases left unmatched: 14. From germline, CDR1 is SGHRS and CDR2 YFSETQ. The DNA for the CDR3 is TGCGCCAGCAGCCCGGGCCTGGGGGGACAGGGACTCTACGAGCAGTACTTC. Encoded protein: CASSPGLGGQGLYEQYF.

This chain links TRBV30 with TRBJ2-3, with D tentatively TRBD2 (5 bases). V was clipped by 6 bases and J by 8 bases, with 18 bases between them. CDR3 length: 13 residues. Germline V CDR1 and CDR2: GTSNPN, SVGIG (reference sequence). The CDR3 DNA sequence: TGTGCCTGCCAGGACTCCTCGCCGGCTACGCAGTATTTT. It specifies CACQDSSPATQYF.

The chain carries TRBV9 and TRBJ2-3, with TRBD2 as a possible D gene (7 bases). CDR1 and CDR2 (germline): SGDLS, YYNGEE. The CDR3 loop spans 16 amino acids. The V and J ends lost 3 bases and 2 bases respectively, with 16 bases between them. The CDR3 protein is CASSASYGGPTDTQYF. The CDR3 region has the DNA TGTGCCAGCAGCGCTTCCTACGGGGGGCCCACAGATACGCAGTATTTT. Full variable domain (rest looked up from reference TRBV9 and TRBJ2-3): DSGVTQTPKHLITATGQRVTLRCSPRSGDLSVYWYQQSLDQGLQFLIQYYNGEERAKGNILERFSAQQFPDLHSELNLSSLELGDSALYFCASSASYGGPTDTQYFGPGTRLTVL.

The CDR3 is CASSLAAGVNTEAFF. CDR3 in DNA: TGCGCCAGCAGCTTGGCCGCGGGAGTGAACACTGAAGCTTTCTTT. The chain employs TRBV5-1 and TRBJ1-1; no clear D gene. Trimming pared 0 bases from V and 0 bases from J, leaving 9 bases between. Germline V CDR1 and CDR2: SGHRS, YFSETQ. The CDR3 has 15 amino acids.

V gene TRBV6-5 combines with J gene TRBJ2-1; D not certain. The CDR3 sequence is 11 residues long. The germline gives CDR1 MNHEY, CDR2 SVGAGI. With 0 bases removed from V and 9 bases from J, the gap between germline ends came to 3 bases. The chain's CDR3 is CASSYSSEQFF. CDR3 nucleotides: TGTGCCAGCAGTTACTCGAGTGAGCAGTTCTTC.

The J gene is TRBJ2-7, the V gene TRBV28; no clear D. The germline V gene has CDR1 MDHEN and CDR2 SYDVKM. The CDR3 runs 15 residues. V gave up 4 bases and J gave up 2 bases, with 15 bases separating them. The CDR3 loop is CASSYTSSNPYEQYF. CDR3 bases: TGTGCCAGCAGTTACACTTCTAGTAACCCCTACGAGCAGTACTTC.

The rearrangement links TRBV4-1 to TRBJ1-1; D unclear. V dropped 1 base and J dropped 1 base, with 7 bases sitting between them. The V gene's germline CDR1 is MGHRA and CDR2 YSYEKL. The CDR3 loop spans 14 amino acids. DNA of the CDR3: TGCGCCAGCAGCCAAGCGCGGGGGAACACTGAAGCTTTCTTT. The encoded protein is CASSQARGNTEAFF.

The chain uses TRBV4-3 and TRBJ2-3; D is perhaps TRBD2 (5 bases). V lost 1 base, J lost 4 bases, and 9 bases lay in between. The CDR3 extends over 14 amino acids. Germline CDR1 and CDR2: LGHNA and YSLEER. In nucleotides, the CDR3 is TGCGCCAGCAGCCAAGCTAGCCGAGCAGATACGCAGTATTTT. This encodes CASSQASRADTQYF.

V and J are TRBV27 and TRBJ1-1; D ambiguous. The CDR3 contains 13 residues. The germline V gene has CDR1 MNHEY and CDR2 SMNVEV (reference sequence). V was trimmed by 3 bases and J by 7 bases, leaving 12 bases between them. The CDR3 DNA is TGTGCCAGCAGTTTCCGTACCGGGAATGAAGCTTTCTTT. Translated, it gives CASSFRTGNEAFF.

The V call is TRBV6-4, the J call TRBJ2-7; D perhaps matches TRBD2 (7 bases). The CDR3 has 19 amino acids. CDR1 is MRHNA and CDR2 is SNTAGT in the germline V gene. Trimming stripped 0 bases from V and 2 bases from J, with 23 bases between. CDR3 DNA: TGTGCCAGCAGTGACTCGATAACGGGGGGCCACGGGTGGGCCTACGAGCAGTACTTC. It codes for CASSDSITGGHGWAYEQYF.

V is TRBV7-3 and J is TRBJ1-1, with a tentative D call TRBD1 (6 bases). Germline-derived CDR1 and CDR2 are SGHTA and FQGTGA. There are 13 residues in the CDR3. The germline V and J ends were trimmed by 3 bases and 4 bases, with 9 bases remaining between them. CDR3 coding DNA: TGTGCCAGCAGCTTTAGGGGGTCCACTGAAGCTTTCTTT. Translated, it gives CASSFRGSTEAFF. The full variable domain, with the rest looked up from reference TRBV7-3 and TRBJ1-1, is GAGVSQTPSNKVTEKGKYVELRCDPISGHTALYWYRQSLGQGPEFLIYFQGTGAADDSGLPNDRFFAVRPEGSVSTLKIQRTERGDSAVYLCASSFRGSTEAFFGQGTRLTVV.

The V call is TRBV19, the J call TRBJ1-2, with 7 bases identical to TRBD1. The CDR3 runs to 14 residues. The ends lost 8 bases at V and 8 bases at J; junction bases unmatched: 14. Germline CDR1 and CDR2: LNHDA and SQIVND (reference sequence). The CDR3, as DNA: TGTGCCAGTCAGTCTATCGACAGGGATGGAGGCTACACCTTC. It encodes CASQSIDRDGGYTF.

This chain links TRBV9 with TRBJ2-7; 10 bases line up with TRBD1. Germline V gene data show CDR1 as SGDLS and CDR2 as YYNGEE. V shed 0 bases and J 3 bases; nucleotides not matched to a gene: 12. The CDR3 totals 18 residues. The CDR3 spells CASSVAQNPGQGYYEQYF. In nucleotides, the CDR3 is TGTGCCAGCAGCGTAGCTCAGAATCCGGGACAGGGGTACTACGAGCAGTACTTC.

J is TRBJ2-2 and V is TRBV9, with a possible D match to TRBD2 (6 bases). Germline values: CDR1 SGDLS, CDR2 YYNGEE. V lost 3 bases, J lost 1 base, and 10 bases lay in between. This CDR3 contains 15 residues. The DNA of the CDR3 is TGTGCCAGCAGCGGGAGGGCACTGAACACCGGGGAGCTGTTTTTT. Translating gives CASSGRALNTGELFF.

The chain combines TRBV28 with TRBJ1-2, with 7 bases identical to TRBD1. The CDR3 consists of 14 residues. V lost 1 base to trimming and J lost 4 bases; unmatched junction nucleotides: 3. CDR1 MDHEN and CDR2 SYDVKM come from the germline V gene. CDR3 protein: CASSLYRGPYGYTF. Written as DNA, the CDR3 is TGTGCCAGCAGTTTATACAGGGGCCCCTATGGCTACACCTTC.